Below are 11 T cell receptor beta chains sequenced from a single sample in a study of CD8+CD57+ T cells in acquired aplastic anemia. The study profiled TCR beta VDJ and CDR3 using genomic DNA as template. TCRdb reprocessed the reads via MiXCR and lists one record per CDR3 protein. The repertoire holds hundreds of thousands of distinct CDR3 sequences, with around 68% as singletons. Sequenced input: sorted CD4+, CD8+, or CD8+CD57+ T cells (not recorded which) from PBMCs. These receptors originate from a human donor in good health, serving as a control.

As DNA, the CDR3 is TGCAGTGCCCGAAGCGGGGGCGGCTCAGACGAGCAGTACTTC. Encoded protein: CSARSGGGSDEQYF. This chain connects TRBV20-1 to TRBJ2-7, with 8 nucleotides matching TRBD2. The CDR3 length is 14 residues. Germline V gene data show CDR1 as DFQATT and CDR2 as SNEGSKA (reference sequence). The ends lost 6 bases at V and 5 bases at J; junction bases unmatched: 12.

A few counts support this clonotype. A read error may produce the germline difference seen at one junction end. The chain uses TRBV29-1 and TRBJ2-3, with D unclear. The CDR3 runs to 13 residues. Germline V CDR1 and CDR2: SQVTM, ANQGSEA. The CDR3 here is CSVRTPSDYTQCF. In DNA, the CDR3 is TGCAGCGTCCGAACCCCCTCAGATTATACGCAGTGTTTT.

The genes are TRBV9 and TRBJ1-2; D may be TRBD1 (5 bases). V was clipped by 4 bases and J by 12 bases, with 25 bases between them. CDR3 length: 15 residues. CDR1 SGDLS and CDR2 YYNGEE come from the germline V gene. This CDR3 reads CASSSGGTSGSYDTF. CDR3 nucleotides: TGTGCCAGCAGCTCAGGAGGGACTAGCGGATCCTACGACACCTTC.

The rearrangement joins TRBV7-3 to TRBJ1-1; 7 bases map to TRBD1. The germline CDR1 and CDR2 sequences are SGHTA and FQGTGA. J was trimmed by 4 bases and V by 5 bases; bases with no gene match: 4. The CDR3 loop spans 13 amino acids. The CDR3 nucleotides read TGTGCCAGCAGCGGGACAGTTAGCACTGAAGCTTTCTTT. Translating gives CASSGTVSTEAFF.

The J gene is TRBJ2-3, the V gene TRBV2; 7 positions match TRBD1. Germline values: CDR1 SNHLY, CDR2 FYNNEI. There are 15 residues in the CDR3. V lost 1 base to trimming and J lost 8 bases; unmatched junction nucleotides: 9. The CDR3 DNA sequence: TGTGCCAGCAGTGAAGACGAGGGGGCAGGGGTTACGCAGTATTTT. Translation: CASSEDEGAGVTQYF.

The chain carries TRBV14 and TRBJ2-2; D possibly corresponds to TRBD1 (5 bases). The germline V and J ends were trimmed by 7 bases and 4 bases, with 10 bases remaining between them. The CDR3 runs 13 residues. The germline V gene has CDR1 SGHDN and CDR2 FVKESK. The CDR3 nucleotides read TGTGCCAGCATGAGACAGACCACCGGGGAGCTGTTTTTT. Translated, it gives CASMRQTTGELFF.

This clonotype was picked up many times. The chain carries TRBV4-3 and TRBJ1-2; tentative D call: TRBD1 (5 bases). CDR1 is LGHNA, CDR2 YSLEER, per germline. The V gene lost 0 bases and the J gene lost 3 bases, with 8 bases spanning the gap. This CDR3 has 14 residues. CDR3 protein: CASSQDLGDYGYTF. The CDR3 DNA is TGCGCCAGCAGCCAAGATCTGGGGGACTATGGCTACACCTTC.

This clonotype appeared many times. The rearrangement uses TRBV9 and TRBJ1-1; a weak D match, TRBD1 (5 bases). Trimming stripped 0 bases from V and 6 bases from J, with 15 bases between. CDR1 SGDLS and CDR2 YYNGEE come from the germline V gene. This CDR3 is built from 15 residues. CDR3 sequence: CASSVGDPGKAEAFF. In nucleotides, the CDR3 is TGTGCCAGCAGCGTAGGGGACCCAGGTAAGGCTGAAGCTTTCTTT.

This clonotype was picked up many times. This chain connects TRBV4-1 to TRBJ1-5; 7 bases map to TRBD1. Germline CDR1 is MGHRA and CDR2 is YSYEKL. This CDR3 region has 17 residues. Trimming at V came to 0 bases and at J to 3 bases, leaving 8 bases not matched to a gene. The CDR3 nucleotides read TGCGCCAGCAGCCAAGATCCGACTGGGACAGTCAATCAGCCCCAGCATTTT. Amino acids: CASSQDPTGTVNQPQHF.

Concerning this clonotype: One junction end disagrees with the germline gene, perhaps due to a read error. V usage is TRBV7-2 and J usage is TRBJ1-1; 10 bases align to TRBD1. CDR1 is SGHTA, CDR2 FQGNSA, per germline. CDR3 size: 14 residues. In nucleotides, the CDR3 is TGCGCCAGCAGCCCGGGACAGGGGTACGAGCAGTACTTCTTT. It translates to CASSPGQGYEQYFF.

V is TRBV12-3 or TRBV12-4 and J is TRBJ1-2; the D is unclear. V was cut by 3 bases and J by 4 bases, with 9 bases left in between. The CDR3 totals 13 residues. In nucleotides, the CDR3 is TGTGCCAGCAGTTTTAATGGCCTCTATGGCTACACCTTC. Amino acids: CASSFNGLYGYTF.